The TCR beta chain under discussion was sequenced for a study of blood T cell repertoires in COVID-19. In the study overall: Acute and convalescent COVID-19 specimens originated in the United States, Italy and Spain. The cDNA or gDNA used as material had been derived from T cells, B-cell-depleted T cells, or PBMCs.

This clone was seen a handful of times. Under the authors' procedure: Estimation of nucleated cell counts was performed using reference gene primer amplification. Clones were read by immunoSEQ multiplex PCR, and TCRdb kept only the in-frame ones, dropping some. From that table come the V and J calls and clone size; the DNA was used to work out D and trimming. The sample lists about 200,000 clones, 85% to 90% occurring once. Between the trimmed V and J ends, which lost 3 bases and 1 base, there was a span of 6 bases. CDR1 is MNHEY and CDR2 is SMNVEV in the germline V gene (reference sequence). The CDR3 loop spans 13 amino acids.

The chain joins TRBV27 to TRBJ1-1; no firm D call. Sequenced material: peripheral blood. The TCR originated in a woman aged 70 to 79 with acute or convalescent COVID-19. CDR3 residues: CASSLRQNTEAFF. The CDR3 DNA reads as TGTGCCAGCAGTTTGAGGCAGAACACTGAAGCTTTCTTT.